This T cell receptor (beta chain) was captured by sequencing in a study of T cells in Graves' hyperthyroidism and ophthalmopathy. Findings and caveats of the study: Blood shared most expanded thyroid clonotypes above 0.001. The model predicted ophthalmopathy a median around 6 months before onset.

Hyperthyroidism in the patients, aged 18 to 65, was newly diagnosed and under 2 months in duration. Exclusions: uncontrolled infection, other autoimmune disease, pregnancy, lactation. Germline V gene sequence: CDR1 SGHVS, CDR2 FQNEAQ. The CDR3 has 16 residues. V lost 7 bases, J lost 4 bases, and 22 bases lay in between. RNA transcripts served as the template for amplifying TCR beta CDR3 regions. During a first-round RT-PCR of the TCR CDR3, the HTBI primer set was used. Via MiXCR, TCRdb re-called the multiplex PCR reads, giving one row per CDR3 protein. This table holds about 540,000 distinct CDR3 sequences, approximately 44% found once. This clonotype showed up just a few times. Its antigen is currently unknown.

The sequencing sample was made of peripheral blood or thyroid tissue (not recorded which). The TCR originated in a woman aged 18-29 years with Graves' hyperthyroidism. This chain links TRBV7-8 with TRBJ2-5, with D maybe TRBD2 (7 bases). DNA for the CDR3: TGTGCCAGCATTCCCTTGGGGGGCGGGAGAGCAGAGACCCAGTACTTC. Translation: CASIPLGGGRAETQYF.